Presented here are 22 T cell receptor beta chains from one specimen sequenced in a study of beta chain features in type 1 diabetes. Study conclusions and caveats: A moderate, significant TCRB CDR3 shortening appeared in type 1 diabetes across four CD4+ subsets.

Antigen specificity for these receptors is unknown. Every isolated RNA sample was fully reverse transcribed, so sequencing captured expressed TCRB transcripts. Using immunoSEQ multiplex PCR, the repertoire was profiled, and TCRdb retains in-frame clones only, with some absent. The sample lists 300,000 to 450,000 clones; over 8.5% were seen once. The sequencing sample was made of central memory CD4+ T cells from blood. These receptors were collected from a man aged 25-45 years with type 1 diabetes.

This clone was seen a handful of times. The same CDR3 also results from other DNA sequences found in this sample. V and J are TRBV29-1 and TRBJ1-1, with TRBD1 matching 9 bases. Trimming cost V 6 bases and J 5 bases; bases outside gene matches: 7. The CDR3 contains 13 residues. Germline CDR1 and CDR2: SQVTM and ANQGSEA. Written as DNA, the CDR3 is TGCAGCGTGCGGGGACAGGGAAGAACTGAAGCTTTCTTT. Translation gives CSVRGQGRTEAFF.

V usage is TRBV5-1 and J usage is TRBJ2-3; D remains unclear. Per germline, CDR1 SGHRS and CDR2 YFSETQ. The CDR3 is 16 residues long. Trimming removed 4 bases from V and 1 base from J, with 16 bases in between. CDR3: CASSIKPDLGTDTQYF. CDR3 DNA: TGCGCCAGCAGCATAAAACCAGATCTTGGCACAGATACGCAGTATTTT. The entire variable domain, with the rest obtained from reference TRBV5-1 and TRBJ2-3, is as follows: KAGVTQTPRYLIKTRGQQVTLSCSPISGHRSVSWYQQTPGQGLQFLFEYFSETQRNKGNFPGRFSGRQFSNSRSEMNVSTLELGDSALYLCASSIKPDLGTDTQYFGPGTRLTVL.

This clone was observed at least ten times. The chain links TRBV28 to TRBJ1-5; no reliable D call. CDR3 length equals 13 residues. CDR1 and CDR2 (germline): MDHEN, SYDVKM. The germline V and J ends were trimmed by 3 bases and 4 bases, with 7 bases remaining between them. The CDR3, as DNA: TGTGCCAGCAGTTTTGCAGCAAATCAGCCCCAGCATTTT. The encoded protein is CASSFAANQPQHF.

The V gene is TRBV30, the J gene TRBJ2-5, with D uncertain. The CDR3 loop spans 13 amino acids. Germline assignment: CDR1 GTSNPN and CDR2 SVGIG (reference sequence). V was clipped by 3 bases and J by 2 bases, with 10 bases between them. CDR3 amino acids: CAWRFGPQETQYF. DNA for the CDR3: TGTGCCTGGAGGTTTGGTCCTCAAGAGACCCAGTACTTC.

The V and J genes are TRBV28 and TRBJ2-1, with D maybe TRBD2 (6 bases). The CDR3 has 13 residues. The germline V gene encodes CDR1 MDHEN and CDR2 SYDVKM. Trimming pared 2 bases from V and 10 bases from J, leaving 12 bases between. CDR3 residues: CASSLPQRGEQFF. The CDR3 bases are TGTGCCAGCAGTTTACCCCAACGGGGGGAGCAGTTCTTC. The complete variable domain, with remaining parts taken from reference TRBV28 and TRBJ2-1, reads DVKVTQSSRYLVKRTGEKVFLECVQDMDHENMFWYRQDPGLGLRLIYFSYDVKMKEKGDIPEGYSVSREKKERFSLILESASTNQTSMYLCASSLPQRGEQFFGPGTRLTVL.

This clone was seen a handful of times. V and J are TRBV7-9 and TRBJ2-1, with 7 positions matching TRBD2. Germline CDR1 is SEHNR and CDR2 is FQNEAQ (reference sequence). This CDR3 spans 14 amino acids. Trimming cost V 5 bases and J 4 bases; bases outside gene matches: 5. The CDR3 region has the DNA TGTGCCAGCAGCGCCAGGACTAGGTACAATGAGCAGTTCTTC. Residues: CASSARTRYNEQFF.

This clone was observed a few times. This chain links TRBV7-3 with TRBJ2-7, with TRBD1 identical over 9 bases. The CDR3 is 15 residues long. Germline V lookup: CDR1 SGHTA, CDR2 FQGTGA. Unmatched junction bases numbered 2, after V lost 2 bases and J lost 0 bases. DNA for the CDR3: TGTGCCAGCAGCTTAGGGACAGGGCCCTCCTACGAGCAGTACTTC. This codes for CASSLGTGPSYEQYF. Full variable domain (rest looked up from reference TRBV7-3 and TRBJ2-7): GAGVSQTPSNKVTEKGKYVELRCDPISGHTALYWYRQSLGQGPEFLIYFQGTGAADDSGLPNDRFFAVRPEGSVSTLKIQRTERGDSAVYLCASSLGTGPSYEQYFGPGTRLTVT.

Comment on this clone: A much larger clone lies a single base off, so this may be a read error. This specimen includes other DNA sequences encoding the same CDR3. The V and J genes are TRBV7-9 and TRBJ1-1; possible D gene TRBD1, 5 bases. The V end was cut by 3 bases, the J end by 2 bases, with 7 bases between. Germline CDR1 and CDR2: SEHNR and FQNEAQ (reference sequence). The CDR3 covers 13 residues. This chain's CDR3 is CASSLDTNTEAFF. The CDR3, as DNA: TGTGCCAGCAGCTTGGACACTAACACTGAAGCTTTCTTT.

The V call is TRBV6-6, the J call TRBJ2-2, with D possibly matching TRBD1 (6 bases). The CDR3 totals 14 residues. The germline V gene has CDR1 MNHNY and CDR2 SVGAGI (reference sequence). Trimming removed 5 bases from V and 3 bases from J, with 10 bases in between. In DNA, the CDR3 is TGTGCCAGCAGTCTAGGACAGTACACCGGGGAGCTGTTTTTT. The encoded protein is CASSLGQYTGELFF.

There are a few counts of this clone. This rearrangement joins TRBV30 to TRBJ1-1, with D possibly being TRBD1 (6 bases). CDR3 length: 13 residues. V lost 5 bases and J 5 bases, leaving 15 bases between the germline ends. Germline V gene data show CDR1 as GTSNPN and CDR2 as SVGIG (reference sequence). In DNA form, the CDR3 reads TGTGCCTGGGGTACAGGGATGAGTACTGAAGCTTTCTTT. Translated, it gives CAWGTGMSTEAFF.

This clone has just a few counts. V is TRBV5-4 and J is TRBJ2-2; perhaps D is TRBD1 or TRBD2 (5 bases each). Germline assignment: CDR1 SGHNT and CDR2 YYREEE (reference sequence). CDR3 size: 15 residues. The germline V and J ends were trimmed by 4 bases and 1 base, with 11 bases remaining between them. CDR3 sequence reads: CASSLGTLNTGELFF. Here the CDR3 DNA reads TGTGCCAGCAGCCTGGGGACGCTGAACACCGGGGAGCTGTTTTTT. Together with reference TRBV5-4 and TRBJ2-2, the CDR3 gives the full variable domain: ETGVTQSPTHLIKTRGQQVTLRCSSQSGHNTVSWYQQALGQGPQFIFQYYREEENGRGNFPPRFSGLQFPNYSSELNVNALELDDSALYLCASSLGTLNTGELFFGEGSRLTVL.

On this clone itself: The junction does not match germline at one end; this may be a read error. The CDR3 DNA reads as TGTGCCAGCAGTTACTCGCACGGGGCGGGTCAGCCCCAGCATTTT. This translates into CASSYSHGAGQPQHF. This rearrangement joins TRBV10-3 to TRBJ1-5, with a weak D call TRBD1 (5 bases). CDR3 size: 15 residues. Germline V lookup: CDR1 ENHRY, CDR2 SYGVKD.

The chain has TRBV6-5 and TRBJ2-6, with D maybe TRBD1 (5 bases). This CDR3 is 14 amino acids long. Per germline, CDR1 MNHEY and CDR2 SVGAGI. V gave up 10 bases and J gave up 4 bases, with 14 bases separating them. The CDR3 spells CATLGLGGANVLTF. Here the CDR3 DNA reads TGTGCCACACTGGGGCTCGGAGGGGCCAACGTCCTGACTTTC.

J is TRBJ2-5 and V is TRBV5-1, with TRBD1 matching over 11 bases. The ends lost 3 bases at V and 1 base at J; junction bases unmatched: 2. From germline, CDR1 is SGHRS and CDR2 YFSETQ. This CDR3 is 15 amino acids long. For the CDR3, the DNA is TGCGCCAGCAGCTCCGGACAGGGGGCCCAAGAGACCCAGTACTTC. This codes for CASSSGQGAQETQYF. Together with reference TRBV5-1 and TRBJ2-5, the CDR3 gives the full variable domain: KAGVTQTPRYLIKTRGQQVTLSCSPISGHRSVSWYQQTPGQGLQFLFEYFSETQRNKGNFPGRFSGRQFSNSRSEMNVSTLELGDSALYLCASSSGQGAQETQYFGPGTRLLVL.

This clone was counted ten times or more. The V and J genes are TRBV5-4 and TRBJ2-2; D gene uncertain. Trimming cost V 0 bases and J 6 bases, with 6 bases left between them. CDR3 size: 13 residues. Germline values: CDR1 SGHNT, CDR2 YYREEE (reference sequence). The CDR3 region is CASSLDGAGELFF. CDR3 sequence (DNA): TGTGCCAGCAGCTTGGATGGTGCCGGGGAGCTGTTTTTT.

For this clone: The same CDR3 can be traced to other DNA sequences in this sample. This chain uses TRBV6-5 with TRBJ2-7; the match to TRBD2 covers 10 bases. V was pared by 5 bases and J by 2 bases, with 3 bases of the junction left unmatched. The length of the CDR3 is 14 residues. CDR1 MNHEY and CDR2 SVGAGI come from the germline V gene. The CDR3 DNA sequence: TGTGCCAGCAGTCCAGCGGGAGGGACCTACGAGCAGTACTTC. Its translation is CASSPAGGTYEQYF.

This clone was observed a handful of times. This sample also contains other DNA sequences that code for the same CDR3. The rearrangement uses TRBV7-9 and TRBJ2-1; D may be TRBD1 (6 bases). Germline CDR1 SEHNR, CDR2 FQNEAQ (reference sequence). CDR3 length: 14 residues. V gave up 1 base and J gave up 4 bases, with 8 bases separating them. DNA for the CDR3: TGTGCCAGCAGCTTAGGAGGGGGATACAATGAGCAGTTCTTC. Its translation: CASSLGGGYNEQFF. Using reference TRBV7-9 and TRBJ2-1 for the parts outside the CDR3, the full variable domain is DTGVSQNPRHKITKRGQNVTFRCDPISEHNRLYWYRQTLGQGPEFLTYFQNEAQLEKSRLLSDRFSAERPKGSFSTLEIQRTEQGDSAMYLCASSLGGGYNEQFFGPGTRLTVL.

V and J are TRBV6-1 and TRBJ2-5, with a possible D match to TRBD1 (6 bases). Germline values: CDR1 MNHNS, CDR2 SASEGT. V was pared by 2 bases and J by 13 bases, with 14 bases between. CDR3 length: 12 amino acids. CDR3 nucleotide sequence: TGTGCCAGCAGTGAAAATCCTCAGGACAGGTACTTC. This sequence encodes CASSENPQDRYF.

The V and J genes are TRBV4-2 and TRBJ1-1; D ambiguous. Germline lookup yields CDR1 LGHNA and CDR2 YNFKEQ. CDR3 size: 14 residues. V lost 5 bases and J lost 6, with 16 bases in between. The CDR3 DNA follows: TGTGCCAGCAGCAAGAACACAGACGCGGCTGAAGCTTTCTTT. It translates to CASSKNTDAAEAFF.

The rearrangement links TRBV9 to TRBJ2-2, with TRBD2 identical over 7 bases. Looked up from germline, CDR1 is SGDLS and CDR2 is YYNGEE. The CDR3 sequence is 15 residues long. V was pared by 0 bases and J by 6 bases, with 5 bases of the junction left unmatched. CDR3 in DNA: TGTGCCAGCAGCGTAGAAACAGCGGGGTCCGGGGAGCTGTTTTTT. Translating it yields CASSVETAGSGELFF.

This rearrangement joins TRBV11-2 to TRBJ1-2; 8 positions agree with TRBD1. This CDR3 contains 13 residues. From germline, CDR1 is SGHAT and CDR2 FQNNGV. With V trimmed by 3 bases and J by 3 bases, 0 bases remained unmatched. CDR3 sequence: CASSLDRDYGYTF. The CDR3 DNA reads as TGTGCCAGCAGCTTGGACAGGGACTATGGCTACACCTTC.

This clone was seen only a few times. CDR3 residues: CASSSTYTDTQYF. The CDR3 DNA follows: TGTGCCAGCAGTTCGACTTACACAGATACGCAGTATTTT. The chain couples TRBV28 to TRBJ2-3; D unresolved. There are 13 residues in the CDR3. CDR1 is MDHEN and CDR2 is SYDVKM in the germline V gene. The germline V and J ends were trimmed by 4 bases and 2 bases, with 7 bases remaining between them.